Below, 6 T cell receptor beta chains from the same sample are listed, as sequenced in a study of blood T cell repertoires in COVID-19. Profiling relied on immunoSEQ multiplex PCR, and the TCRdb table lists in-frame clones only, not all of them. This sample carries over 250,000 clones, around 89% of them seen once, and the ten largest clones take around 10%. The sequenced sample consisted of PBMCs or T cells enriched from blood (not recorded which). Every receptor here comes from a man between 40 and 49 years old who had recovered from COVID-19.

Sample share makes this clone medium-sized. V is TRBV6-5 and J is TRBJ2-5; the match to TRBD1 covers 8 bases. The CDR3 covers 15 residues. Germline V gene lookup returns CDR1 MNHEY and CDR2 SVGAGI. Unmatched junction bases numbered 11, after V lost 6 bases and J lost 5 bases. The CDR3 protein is CASRLPTGGGETQYF. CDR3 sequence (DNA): TGTGCCAGCAGACTTCCCACAGGGGGAGGTGAGACCCAGTACTTC.

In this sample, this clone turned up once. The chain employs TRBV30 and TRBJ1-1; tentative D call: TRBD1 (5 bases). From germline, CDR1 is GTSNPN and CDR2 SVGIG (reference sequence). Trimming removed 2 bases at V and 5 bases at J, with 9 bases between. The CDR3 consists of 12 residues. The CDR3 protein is CAWSSGGTEAFF. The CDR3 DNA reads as TGTGCCTGGAGTTCGGGGGGGACTGAAGCTTTCTTT.

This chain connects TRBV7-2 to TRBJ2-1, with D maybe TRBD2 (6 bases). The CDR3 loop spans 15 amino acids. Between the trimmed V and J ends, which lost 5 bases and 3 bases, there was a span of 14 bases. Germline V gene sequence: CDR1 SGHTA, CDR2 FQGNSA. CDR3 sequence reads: CASSLSSGYYNEQFF. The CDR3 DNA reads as TGTGCCAGCAGCCTAAGTAGCGGATACTACAATGAGCAGTTCTTC.

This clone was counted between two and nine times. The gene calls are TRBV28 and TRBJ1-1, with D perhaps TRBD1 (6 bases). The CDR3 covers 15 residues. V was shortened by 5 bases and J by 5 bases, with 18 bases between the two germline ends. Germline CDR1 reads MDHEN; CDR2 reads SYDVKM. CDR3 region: CASSLPQGRWTEAFF. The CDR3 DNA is TGTGCCAGCAGTCTACCTCAGGGGCGGTGGACTGAAGCTTTCTTT.

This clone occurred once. The CDR3 reads CASSPSGVGLSGQYF. For the CDR3, the DNA is TGTGCCAGTAGCCCTAGCGGGGTCGGGTTATCTGGGCAGTACTTC. This chain joins TRBV19 and TRBJ2-7; 9 positions agree with TRBD2. CDR1 and CDR2 from the germline V gene are LNHDA and SQIVND (reference sequence). V was clipped by 6 bases and J by 9 bases; unmatched bases: 15. The CDR3 consists of 15 residues.

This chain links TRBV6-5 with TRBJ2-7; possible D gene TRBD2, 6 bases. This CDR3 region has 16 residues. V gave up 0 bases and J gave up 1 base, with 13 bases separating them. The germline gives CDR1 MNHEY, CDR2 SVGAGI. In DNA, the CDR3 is TGTGCCAGCAGTTACTCTGCAGTCGGGAGATCCTACGAGCAGTACTTC. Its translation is CASSYSAVGRSYEQYF.